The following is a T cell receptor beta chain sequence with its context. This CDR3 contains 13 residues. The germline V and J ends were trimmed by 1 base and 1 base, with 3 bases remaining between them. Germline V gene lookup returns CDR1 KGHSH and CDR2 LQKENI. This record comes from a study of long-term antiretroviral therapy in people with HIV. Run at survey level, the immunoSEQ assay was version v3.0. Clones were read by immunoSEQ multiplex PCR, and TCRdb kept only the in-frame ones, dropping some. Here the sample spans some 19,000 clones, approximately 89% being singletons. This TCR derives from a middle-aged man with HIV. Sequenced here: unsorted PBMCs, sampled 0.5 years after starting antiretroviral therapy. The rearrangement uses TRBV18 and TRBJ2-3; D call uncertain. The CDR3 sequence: CASSPQGTDTQYF. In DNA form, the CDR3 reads TGTGCCAGCTCACCACAGGGCACAGATACGCAGTATTTT.